This is a list of T cell receptor beta chains from one sample in a study of CD8+ T cells in alopecia areata. Using immunoSEQ multiplex PCR, the repertoire was profiled, and TCRdb retains in-frame clones only, with some absent. Of about 110,000 clones in the sample, almost 60% are singletons; the top ten hold roughly 19%. Sequencing input: CD8+ T cells sorted from blood. Receptors originate from a human donor in good health. Both conserved end residues are part of each CDR3. D genes are given only for firm matches. Rows give clone size only sometimes, using once, few, many, or a class for an expanded clone.

NA	NA	TRBJ1-1	TRBV19	CASSFGSEAFF	TGTGCCAGTAGCTTCGGATCTGAAGCTTTCTTT
TRBD2	few	TRBJ2-1	TRBV13	CASSPGTSGYNEQFF	TGTGCCAGCAGCCCGGGGACTAGCGGGTACAATGAGCAGTTCTTC
TRBD2	NA	TRBJ2-5	TRBV6-5	CASSYGGRETQYF	TGTGCCAGCAGTTACGGCGGGAGAGAGACCCAGTACTTC
NA	NA	TRBJ1-6	TRBV13	CASSSSRALTSPLHF	TGTGCCAGCAGCTCCAGCCGGGCCCTCACCTCACCCCTCCACTTT
TRBD2	NA	TRBJ2-7	TRBV11-2	CASSFSGEGVYF	TGTGCCAGCAGCTTCTCCGGGGAGGGTGTCTACTTC
NA	once	TRBJ2-2	TRBV19	CASSILGVNTGELFF	TGTGCCAGTAGTATATTGGGAGTTAACACCGGGGAGCTGTTTTTT
NA	few	TRBJ1-6	TRBV23-1	CASSQTPGRRNSPLHF	TGCGCCAGCAGTCAAACTCCGGGACGGAGAAATTCACCCCTCCACTTT
NA	few	TRBJ1-1	TRBV29-1	CSVLVLGTEAFF	TGCAGCGTCCTCGTACTTGGCACTGAAGCTTTCTTT
TRBD2	NA	TRBJ2-1	TRBV4-2	CASSQRGLAGGPRAEQFF	TGTGCCAGCAGCCAAAGGGGACTAGCGGGGGGGCCGAGGGCTGAGCAGTTCTTC
NA	NA	TRBJ2-5	TRBV6-6	CASSYFTRGETQYF	TGTGCCAGCAGTTACTTTACCAGGGGAGAGACCCAGTACTTC
TRBD1	many	TRBJ1-1	TRBV4-2	CASSQRQGENTEAFF	TGTGCCAGCAGCCAGAGACAGGGGGAAAACACTGAAGCTTTCTTT
NA	few	TRBJ1-2	TRBV7-9	CASSLGVARAYGYTF	TGTGCCAGCAGCTTAGGGGTTGCCAGGGCCTATGGCTACACCTTC
TRBD2	once	TRBJ2-7	TRBV25-1	CASSDRGLPEQYF	TGTGCCAGCAGTGATCGGGGACTACCCGAGCAGTACTTC
NA	NA	TRBJ2-5	TRBV15	CATSRLEAETQYF	TGTGCCACCAGCAGACTAGAGGCGGAGACCCAGTACTTC
NA	NA	TRBJ2-3	TRBV6-5	CASSYSSLAPDTQYF	TGTGCCAGCAGTTACTCGAGCCTAGCCCCAGATACGCAGTATTTT
NA	NA	TRBJ2-1	TRBV2	CASSECPEAGKDGWYNEQFF	TGTGCCAGCAGTGAATGCCCCGAAGCCGGGAAAGATGGCTGGTACAATGAGCAGTTCTTC
TRBD2	once	TRBJ2-1	TRBV5-1	CASSSTSVNEQFF	TGCGCCAGCAGCTCCACTAGCGTCAATGAGCAGTTCTTC
NA	NA	TRBJ1-4	TRBV4-3	CASSQDGDAGEKLFF	TGCGCCAGCAGCCAAGATGGGGACGCGGGTGAAAAACTGTTTTTT
TRBD1	few	TRBJ1-1	TRBV5-1	CASSPNPRTGGLNTEAFF	TGCGCCAGCAGCCCGAACCCACGGACAGGGGGCCTGAACACTGAAGCTTTCTTT
TRBD1	many	TRBJ1-2	TRBV4-1	CASSQVLRDREGYGYTF	TGCGCCAGCAGCCAAGTGCTTAGGGACAGGGAAGGCTATGGCTACACCTTC
TRBD2	few	TRBJ2-3	TRBV4-2	CASSQEMGLAGGLSTQYF	TGTGCCAGCAGCCAAGAAATGGGACTAGCGGGGGGGCTCAGTACGCAGTATTTT
NA	few	TRBJ2-7	TRBV4-1	CASSQVRTGEQYF	TGCGCCAGCAGCCAAGTAAGAACCGGCGAGCAGTACTTC
TRBD2	once	TRBJ2-3	TRBV5-1	CASSFLGLAGSTDTQYF	TGCGCCAGCAGCTTCCTAGGACTAGCGGGGAGCACAGATACGCAGTATTTT
NA	NA	TRBJ1-2	TRBV25-1	CASSEYYGYTF	TGTGCCAGCAGTGAATACTATGGCTACACCTTC
TRBD1	NA	TRBJ2-2	TRBV7-9	CATLTTGAGELFF	TGTGCCACCCTAACGACAGGGGCCGGGGAGCTGTTTTTT
NA	NA	TRBJ2-2	TRBV4-1	CASSREGLVYTGELFF	TGCGCCAGCAGCCGAGAGGGACTCGTTTACACCGGGGAGCTGTTTTTT
NA	NA	TRBJ1-5	TRBV27	CASSSLNNQPQHF	TGTGCCAGCAGTTCGCTAAACAATCAGCCCCAGCATTTT
TRBD2	few	TRBJ2-2	TRBV15	CATYSGGSGELFF	TGTGCCACCTACAGCGGGGGGTCAGGGGAGCTGTTTTTT
NA	NA	TRBJ1-6	TRBV5-4	CASSLTGYSPLHF	TGTGCCAGCAGCTTGACAGGGTATTCACCCCTCCACTTT
NA	NA	TRBJ2-1	TRBV9	CASSVGASRIDEQFF	TGTGCCAGCAGCGTAGGGGCTAGCCGGATCGATGAGCAGTTCTTC
TRBD1	medium-sized	TRBJ2-7	TRBV27	CASSGQASSYEQYF	TGTGCCAGCTCCGGACAGGCGAGCTCCTACGAGCAGTACTTC
TRBD1	NA	TRBJ2-4	TRBV4-2	CASSQGQGDIQYF	TGTGCCAGCAGCCAAGGACAGGGGGACATTCAGTACTTC